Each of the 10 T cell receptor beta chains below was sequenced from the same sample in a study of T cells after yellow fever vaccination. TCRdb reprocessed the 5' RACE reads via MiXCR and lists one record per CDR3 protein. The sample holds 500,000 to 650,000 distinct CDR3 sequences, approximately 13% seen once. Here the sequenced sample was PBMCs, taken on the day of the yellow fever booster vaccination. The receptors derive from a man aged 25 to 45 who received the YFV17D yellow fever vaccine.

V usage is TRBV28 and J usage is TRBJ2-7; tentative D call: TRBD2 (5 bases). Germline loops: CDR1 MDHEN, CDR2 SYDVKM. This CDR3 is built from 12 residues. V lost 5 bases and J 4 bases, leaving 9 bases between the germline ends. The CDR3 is CASSGGWYEQYF. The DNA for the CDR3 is TGTGCCAGCAGTGGAGGTTGGTACGAGCAGTACTTC.

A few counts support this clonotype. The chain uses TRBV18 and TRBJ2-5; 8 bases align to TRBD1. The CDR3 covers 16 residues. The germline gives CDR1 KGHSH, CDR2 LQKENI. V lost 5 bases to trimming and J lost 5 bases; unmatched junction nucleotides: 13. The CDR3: CASSTGTGWTRETQYF. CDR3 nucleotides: TGTGCCAGCTCAACCGGGACAGGATGGACGAGGGAGACCCAGTACTTC.

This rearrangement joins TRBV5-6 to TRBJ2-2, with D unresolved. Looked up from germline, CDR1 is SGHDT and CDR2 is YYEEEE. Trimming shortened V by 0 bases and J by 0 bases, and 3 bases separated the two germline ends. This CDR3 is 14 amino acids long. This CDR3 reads CASSLEPNTGELFF. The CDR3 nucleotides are TGTGCCAGCAGCTTGGAACCGAACACCGGGGAGCTGTTTTTT.

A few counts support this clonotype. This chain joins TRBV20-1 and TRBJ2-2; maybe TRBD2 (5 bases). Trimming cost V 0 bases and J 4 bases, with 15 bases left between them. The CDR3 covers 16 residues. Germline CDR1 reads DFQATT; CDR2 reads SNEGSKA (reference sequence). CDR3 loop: CSARDQRRGLTGELFF. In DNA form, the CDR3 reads TGCAGTGCTAGAGATCAACGGCGCGGGCTCACCGGGGAGCTGTTTTTT.

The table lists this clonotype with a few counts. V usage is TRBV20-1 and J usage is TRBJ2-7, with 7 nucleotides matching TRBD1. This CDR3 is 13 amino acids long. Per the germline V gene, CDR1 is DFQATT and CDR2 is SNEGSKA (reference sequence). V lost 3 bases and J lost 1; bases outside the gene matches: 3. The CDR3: CSASQGESYEQYF. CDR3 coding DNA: TGCAGTGCTAGTCAGGGGGAATCCTACGAGCAGTACTTC.

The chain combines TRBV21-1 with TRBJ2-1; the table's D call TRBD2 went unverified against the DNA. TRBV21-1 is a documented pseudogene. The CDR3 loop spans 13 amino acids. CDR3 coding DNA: TGTGCCAGCAGCAATCCCCCGCTCAATGAGCAGTTCTTC. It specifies CASSNPPLNEQFF.

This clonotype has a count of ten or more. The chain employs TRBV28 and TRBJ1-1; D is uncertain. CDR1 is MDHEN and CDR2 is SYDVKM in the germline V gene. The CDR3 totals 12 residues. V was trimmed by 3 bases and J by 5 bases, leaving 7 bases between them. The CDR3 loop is CASSLFRTEAFF. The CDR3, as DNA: TGTGCCAGCAGTTTGTTCAGGACTGAAGCTTTCTTT.

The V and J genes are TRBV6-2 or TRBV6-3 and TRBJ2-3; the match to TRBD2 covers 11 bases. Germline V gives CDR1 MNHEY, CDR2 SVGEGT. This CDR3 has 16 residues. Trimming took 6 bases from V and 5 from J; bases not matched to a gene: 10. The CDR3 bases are TGTGCCAGCAGACCAACCGGGACTAGCGGACAAGATACGCAGTATTTT. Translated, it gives CASRPTGTSGQDTQYF.

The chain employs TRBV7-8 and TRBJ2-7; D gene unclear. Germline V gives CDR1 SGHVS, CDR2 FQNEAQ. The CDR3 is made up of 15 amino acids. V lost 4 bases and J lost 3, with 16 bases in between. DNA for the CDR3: TGTGCCAGCAGCTCCCTCCGGGTGCTTAACTACGAGCAGTACTTC. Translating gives CASSSLRVLNYEQYF.

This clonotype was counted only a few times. The DNA for the CDR3 is TGTGCCAGCCGATCGGGACAGGGTGCGGGGGAGCTGTTTTTT. Protein sequence: CASRSGQGAGELFF. The rearrangement uses TRBV9 and TRBJ2-2; 9 nucleotides agree with TRBD1. The CDR3 loop spans 14 amino acids. Trimming cost V 7 bases and J 8 bases; bases outside gene matches: 9. Germline V gene data show CDR1 as SGDLS and CDR2 as YYNGEE.